This record concerns one T cell receptor (beta chain) sequence. No cognate antigen has been identified for it. The record has no base qualities; no much larger clone is one base away. This specimen belongs to a study of blood T cell repertoires in COVID-19 (dated by TCRdb to about 2020). About the full investigation: The collaborator samples originated in the United States, Italy and Spain and spanned the acute and convalescent phases of COVID-19. The prospective study material was composed of cDNA or gDNA derived from T cells, B-cell-depleted T cells, or PBMCs. Deeply sampled blood TCRbeta repertoires from subjects exposed to, actively infected with, or recovered from COVID-19 were included in the dataset. The repertoires were released in a freely available public database intended as a resource for research on the immune response to SARS-CoV-2. The samples were drawn from the first 160 participants of the ongoing ImmuneRACE study and from over a thousand subjects provided by 6 global collaborators. Sample metadata almost always included a de-identified subject ID, COVID-19 status, age in years and sex. Where available, HLA class I and class II types were obtained from metadata supplied by the sample provider rather than from assay-based typing.

Participants in the prospective study were enrolled through a virtual design, were aged 18 to 89 years, and lived in approximately 25 United States geographic areas. In the prospective study, participants were assigned to cohorts based on the clinical history participants reported in a screening survey and a study questionnaire. Each participant in the prospective study had whole blood, serum and a nasopharyngeal or oropharyngeal swab collected by mobile phlebotomists. Over a roughly 2-month period, participants in the prospective study had the option of providing additional blood draws and questionnaires. Before DNA extraction, prospective study blood samples were shipped either frozen or at room temperature. TCRbeta CDR3 regions were amplified from genomic DNA by means of the immunoSEQ Assay, a bias-controlled multiplex PCR. As for how the authors treated the data: The number of nucleated cells in each sample was estimated from the amplification of reference gene primers within the assay. Sequence reads were collapsed and filtered to measure the absolute abundance of every unique TCRbeta CDR3 rearrangement. For each sample, productive Simpson clonality was calculated as the square root of Simpson's diversity index across productive rearrangements. This immuneACCESS table, as held by TCRdb, lists in-frame sequences with V and J called but not all clones. Of the missing ones, under half trace to an unresolved V gene in checked studies; the others have no known cause. That table is the source of V, J and clone size, and D and trimming were worked out from the DNA. The sample data list a few hundred thousand clones, and around 90% of these were observed just once. The ten most abundant clones make up around 4.5% of the sample.

There are 15 amino acids in the CDR3, from cysteine to phenylalanine inclusive. The sequence is cut down to CDR3 DNA, 45 bases in frame from base 1. CDR1 and CDR2 are read off the germline V gene as ENHRY and SYGVKD. V drops 8 bases and J drops 0 bases, leaving 11 bases in between. Findings and caveats that apply to the study as a whole: The quantity of clinical and demographic metadata differed by source and by participant and was supplied without curation.

Input material: PBMCs or T cells enriched from blood (not recorded which). The receptor was derived from a young woman with acute COVID-19. The V gene is TRBV10-3 and the J gene is TRBJ2-6, and possibly TRBD2, on 6 matching bases. Here is the DNA: TGTGCCATCGCGGGGCAAAGCTCTGGGGCCAACGTCCTGACTTTC. It translates as CAIAGQSSGANVLTF.